Following are 20 T cell receptor beta chains from one sample sequenced in a study of response to subunit inactivated influenza vaccine. TCRdb used MiXCR to reprocess the RT-PCR reads, holding one entry per CDR3 protein. The table shows roughly 500,000 distinct CDR3 sequences, with roughly a quarter occurring only once. These data were also reused for a study on T cells expressing NK-cell markers. That paper notes: The authors generated TCR beta cDNA through 5'RACE template switching with UMIs.

Sequences were derived from CD4+ T cells sorted from PBMCs, sampled less than 13 days after vaccination. These receptors were obtained from a man in his forties or fifties who received an inactivated influenza vaccine.

The gene calls are TRBV10-3 and TRBJ2-7; the match to TRBD1 covers 8 bases. Germline loops: CDR1 ENHRY, CDR2 SYGVKD. J lost 5 bases, V lost 6 bases, and 3 bases had no gene match. CDR3 size: 12 residues. The CDR3 DNA is TGTGCCATCAGATCGACAGGGGACGAGCAGTACTTC. Encoded protein: CAIRSTGDEQYF.

This clonotype was seen a few times. The CDR3 nucleotides are TGTGCCATCAGTGAGTCCCCCTATGGGGCCGGCTACACCTTC. This translates into CAISESPYGAGYTF. The genes are TRBV10-3 and TRBJ1-2; a possible D gene is TRBD1 (5 bases). The CDR3 has 14 amino acids. V was trimmed by 0 bases and J by 8 bases, leaving 13 bases between them. Looked up from germline, CDR1 is ENHRY and CDR2 is SYGVKD.

The chain carries TRBV30 and TRBJ2-7, with 11 bases that match TRBD1. The V gene's germline CDR1 is GTSNPN and CDR2 SVGIG (reference sequence). V dropped 4 bases and J dropped 3; count of bases not matched to a gene: 5. The CDR3 runs 14 residues. This CDR3 reads CAWNPGQGGYEQYF. The DNA for the CDR3 is TGTGCCTGGAATCCGGGACAGGGGGGCTACGAGCAGTACTTC.

The V call is TRBV20-1, the J call TRBJ1-2, with 11 bases fitting TRBD1. Unmatched junction bases numbered 6, after V lost 5 bases and J lost 4 bases. The CDR3 loop spans 14 amino acids. The germline V gene has CDR1 DFQATT and CDR2 SNEGSKA (reference sequence). For the CDR3, the DNA is TGCAGTGCTTCTTGGACAGGGGGCGGCTATGGCTACACCTTC. It specifies CSASWTGGGYGYTF.

V gene TRBV6-2 or TRBV6-3 combines with J gene TRBJ1-2; a weak D match, TRBD1 (5 bases). The CDR3 has 15 amino acids. The germline V gene encodes CDR1 MNHEY and CDR2 SVGEGT. Trimming shortened V by 0 bases and J by 6 bases, and 14 bases separated the two germline ends. The CDR3 region is CASSYSGRGGHGYTF. CDR3 DNA: TGTGCCAGCAGTTACTCCGGACGGGGCGGCCATGGCTACACCTTC.

The rearrangement uses TRBV20-1 and TRBJ1-4; weak D call: TRBD1 (6 bases). The CDR3 runs 13 residues. From germline, CDR1 is DFQATT and CDR2 SNEGSKA (reference sequence). V was pared by 3 bases and J by 16 bases, with 21 bases between. The CDR3 DNA reads TGCAGTGCTAGGCCGGTAGGGGGGAGCCGGAAGTTTTTT. Translating gives CSARPVGGSRKFF.

This clonotype has a count of ten or more. The chain is built from TRBV5-1 and TRBJ2-7, with 13 bases matching TRBD2. The V segment lost 4 bases and the J segment 2 bases; nucleotides outside the gene matches: 3. CDR3 length equals 15 residues. Looked up from germline, CDR1 is SGHRS and CDR2 is YFSETQ. Here the CDR3 reads CASSTGLAGTYEQYF. CDR3 nucleotide sequence: TGCGCCAGCAGCACGGGACTAGCGGGGACCTACGAGCAGTACTTC.

The gene calls are TRBV4-3 and TRBJ1-6, with a weak D call TRBD1 (5 bases). The CDR3 runs to 16 residues. Germline CDR1 reads LGHNA; CDR2 reads YSLEER. Trimming removed 3 bases at V and 8 bases at J, with 17 bases between. CDR3 sequence (DNA): TGCGCCAGCAGCCAGATAGTGCAGGGAGTCTATTCACCCCTCCACTTT. This gives the protein CASSQIVQGVYSPLHF.

This chain links TRBV3-1 with TRBJ2-7; D may match TRBD1 or TRBD2 (5 bases each). This CDR3 spans 16 amino acids. V shed 4 bases and J shed 2 bases, with 18 bases lying between them. Germline loops: CDR1 LGHDT, CDR2 YNNKEL (reference sequence). CDR3 nucleotide sequence: TGTGCCAGCAGCCCCCAAGGGGCAGGAGGAGCCTACGAGCAGTACTTC. Residues: CASSPQGAGGAYEQYF.

V usage is TRBV7-9 and J usage is TRBJ2-1; no definite D call. The V end was cut by 5 bases, the J end by 0 bases, with 14 bases between. This CDR3 has 16 amino acids. The germline V gene has CDR1 SEHNR and CDR2 FQNEAQ (reference sequence). The CDR3 bases are TGTGCCAGCAGCCCCAGGCGGCCGAGCTCCTACAATGAGCAGTTCTTC. Protein sequence: CASSPRRPSSYNEQFF.

This clonotype showed up many times. The chain is built from TRBV3-1 and TRBJ1-6; TRBD1 agrees at 10 bases. Germline V gene data show CDR1 as LGHDT and CDR2 as YNNKEL (reference sequence). CDR3 length: 15 amino acids. Trimming cost V 4 bases and J 7 bases; bases outside gene matches: 4. The CDR3 protein is CASSPGGQGNSPLHF. In DNA form, the CDR3 reads TGTGCCAGCAGCCCCGGGGGACAGGGGAATTCACCCCTCCACTTT.

The V and J genes are TRBV6-1 and TRBJ1-6; 10 bases are shared with TRBD1. Germline values: CDR1 MNHNS, CDR2 SASEGT. V trimming: 3 bases; J trimming: 7 bases; junction bases outside the gene matches: 3. The CDR3 consists of 15 residues. In DNA form, the CDR3 reads TGTGCCAGCAGTGACGGACAGGGGGAGAATTCACCCCTCCACTTT. Translating gives CASSDGQGENSPLHF.

This clonotype was seen many times. The chain uses TRBV29-1 and TRBJ2-3, with D hard to call. Germline CDR1 and CDR2: SQVTM and ANQGSEA. Between the trimmed V and J ends, which lost 4 bases and 3 bases, there was a span of 11 bases. The CDR3 spans 13 residues. The CDR3 region has the DNA TGCAGCGTTGGAAAAGGAACTACAGATACGCAGTATTTT. It specifies CSVGKGTTDTQYF.

This clonotype was seen more than once but under ten times. This chain links TRBV7-8 with TRBJ1-5; possibly TRBD1 for D (5 bases). The CDR3 is made up of 16 amino acids. Trimming took off 1 base at V and 7 bases at J, with 17 bases between the two ends. The germline V gene encodes CDR1 SGHVS and CDR2 FQNEAQ. DNA for the CDR3: TGTGCCAGCAGCTTAGTAGGGACGCCGGTCCAGCAGCCCCAGCATTTT. Amino acid sequence: CASSLVGTPVQQPQHF.

This clonotype occurred a few times. The rearrangement links TRBV6-2 or TRBV6-3 to TRBJ1-6; possible D gene TRBD1, 5 bases. With 2 bases removed from V and 13 bases from J, the gap between germline ends came to 21 bases. The CDR3 loop spans 16 amino acids. Looked up from germline, CDR1 is MNHEY and CDR2 is SVGEGT. CDR3 loop: CASSYEPGYYRSPLHF. The CDR3 DNA follows: TGTGCCAGCAGTTACGAGCCAGGGTATTATCGGTCTCCCCTCCACTTT.

This rearrangement joins TRBV5-1 to TRBJ2-5; D could derive from TRBD1 or TRBD2 (5 bases each). Looked up from germline, CDR1 is SGHRS and CDR2 is YFSETQ. This CDR3 comprises 15 residues. Deletions cut 5 bases from V and 3 bases from J, with 17 bases between. The CDR3 here is CASRPTTGTEETQYF. The CDR3 bases are TGCGCCAGCAGACCTACTACCGGGACCGAAGAGACCCAGTACTTC.

The chain carries TRBV5-1 and TRBJ2-7; no firm D call. CDR1 and CDR2 (germline): SGHRS, YFSETQ. V shed 5 bases and J shed 0 bases, with 12 bases lying between them. There are 14 residues in the CDR3. CDR3 loop: CASRSWKISYEQYF. The CDR3 DNA reads TGCGCCAGCAGGTCCTGGAAGATCTCCTACGAGCAGTACTTC.

This clonotype was counted only a few times. The rearrangement links TRBV12-3 or TRBV12-4 to TRBJ1-1, with 10 bases matching TRBD1. CDR3 length: 15 residues. The trim removed 5 bases at V and 4 bases at J, leaving 7 bases unmatched. This CDR3 reads CASSPGQGFLTEAFF. The CDR3 DNA reads as TGTGCCAGCAGTCCGGGACAGGGGTTTCTCACTGAAGCTTTCTTT.

The gene calls are TRBV27 and TRBJ2-7; a weak D match, TRBD2 (6 bases). CDR3 length equals 14 residues. V was trimmed by 2 bases and J by 7 bases, leaving 15 bases between them. Germline values: CDR1 MNHEY, CDR2 SMNVEV (reference sequence). As DNA, the CDR3 is TGTGCCAGCAGTTTAGCGGGAACTGGTCGAGAGCAGTACTTC. Its protein product is CASSLAGTGREQYF.

CDR3 DNA: TGTGCCAGCAGTTTGGTAGCGGGAGGTCACGAGCAGTACTTC. Translation: CASSLVAGGHEQYF. V usage is TRBV28 and J usage is TRBJ2-7; 10 nucleotides match TRBD2. The germline V gene has CDR1 MDHEN and CDR2 SYDVKM. The CDR3 runs 14 residues. With V trimmed by 3 bases and J by 5 bases, 4 bases remained unmatched.